One and the same sample provided the 32 T cell receptor beta chains below, sequenced in a study of blood T cell repertoires in COVID-19. TCRdb's table, derived via immunoSEQ multiplex PCR, lists solely in-frame clones and lacks some. The sample shows 110,000 or so clones, 85% of them seen only once. Sequencing was done on a sample of peripheral blood. These receptors were obtained from a woman aged 55 to 70 with COVID-19, enrolled during active disease.

This chain joins TRBV4-2 and TRBJ2-1, with TRBD2 identical over 14 bases. CDR3 length equals 16 residues. V lost 6 bases and J lost 9; bases outside the gene matches: 10. Germline assignment: CDR1 LGHNA and CDR2 YNFKEQ. The DNA for the CDR3 is TGTGCCAGCAGTTCCGGGACTAGCGGGGGTTTGGGTGAGCAGTTCTTC. Translating gives CASSSGTSGGLGEQFF.

This chain links TRBV19 with TRBJ1-5; 11 bases fit TRBD1. V trimming: 2 bases; J trimming: 4 bases; junction bases outside the gene matches: 13. This CDR3 spans 19 amino acids. The V gene's germline CDR1 is LNHDA and CDR2 SQIVND (reference sequence). The CDR3 DNA reads TGTGCCAGTAGTATACTCGTCCCCGGACAGGGGGCTGGAAATCAGCCCCAGCATTTT. This encodes CASSILVPGQGAGNQPQHF.

The V gene is TRBV7-3, the J gene TRBJ2-1; TRBD2 aligns across 9 bases. The CDR3 totals 16 residues. J was trimmed by 0 bases and V by 5 bases; bases with no gene match: 5. The V gene's germline CDR1 is SGHTA and CDR2 FQGTGA. CDR3 in amino acids: CASSPGGGVSYNEQFF. The CDR3, as DNA: TGTGCCAGCAGCCCCGGCGGGGGGGTCTCCTACAATGAGCAGTTCTTC.

This clone was observed a single time. The chain couples TRBV5-1 to TRBJ1-1; D uncertain. Trimming removed 0 bases at V and 8 bases at J, with 11 bases between. The CDR3 runs 13 residues. Germline CDR1 and CDR2: SGHRS and YFSETQ. CDR3 region: CASSLGAQEEAFF. The CDR3 DNA is TGCGCCAGCAGCTTGGGGGCTCAGGAAGAAGCTTTCTTT.

This sequence joins TRBV10-3 and TRBJ1-1; D possibly corresponds to TRBD1 (5 bases). CDR1 and CDR2 from the germline V gene are ENHRY and SYGVKD. V was trimmed by 7 bases and J by 3 bases, leaving 9 bases between them. This CDR3 is 12 amino acids long. The CDR3 reads CAIMRGDTEAFF. CDR3 coding DNA: TGTGCCATCATGCGGGGGGACACTGAAGCTTTCTTT.

This chain connects TRBV27 to TRBJ1-4, with TRBD1 matching 7 bases. The trim removed 2 bases at V and 1 base at J, leaving 4 bases unmatched. The CDR3 consists of 16 residues. Germline V gene lookup returns CDR1 MNHEY and CDR2 SMNVEV (reference sequence). The CDR3 sequence is CASSLRGRGTNEKLFF. In DNA form, the CDR3 reads TGTGCCAGCAGTTTAAGGGGGCGTGGAACTAATGAAAAACTGTTTTTT.

This rearrangement joins TRBV6-2 or TRBV6-3 to TRBJ2-1; 9 bases are a match to TRBD2. V shed 8 bases, J shed 7 bases, and the junction held 12 bases outside the gene matches. This CDR3 is 15 amino acids long. Looked up from germline, CDR1 is MNHEY and CDR2 is SVGEGT. The DNA for the CDR3 is TGTGCCAGCTGCCTTCGCGGGGGGGCTTATAATGAGCAGTTCTTC. Encoded protein: CASCLRGGAYNEQFF.

V gene TRBV6-6 combines with J gene TRBJ1-2, with D tentatively TRBD1 (6 bases). The CDR3 consists of 15 residues. CDR1 and CDR2 from the germline V gene are MNHNY and SVGAGI (reference sequence). V lost 5 bases and J 4 bases, leaving 17 bases between the germline ends. The DNA of the CDR3 is TGTGCCAGCAGTATATCCCGGACAGATCTCTATGGCTACACCTTC. Protein product: CASSISRTDLYGYTF.

V gene TRBV5-1 combines with J gene TRBJ2-7; 9 positions agree with TRBD1. There are 16 residues in the CDR3. Germline loops: CDR1 SGHRS, CDR2 YFSETQ. Trimming cost V 3 bases and J 2 bases; bases outside gene matches: 9. Here the CDR3 DNA reads TGCGCCAGCAGCTCGGGCTGGGGACAGGGACCCTACGAGCAGTACTTC. Amino acid sequence: CASSSGWGQGPYEQYF.

The DNA of the CDR3 is TGTGCCAGCAGCCACAGGGGGACCCAGTCCTACGAGCAGTACTTC. Protein: CASSHRGTQSYEQYF. The genes are TRBV7-9 and TRBJ2-7; 8 bases match TRBD1. CDR1 is SEHNR, CDR2 FQNEAQ, per germline (reference sequence). The CDR3 sequence is 15 residues long. Losses at the gene ends were 5 bases for V and 1 base for J; bases not matched to a gene: 7.

The chain joins TRBV7-9 to TRBJ1-1; D unresolved. This CDR3 spans 14 amino acids. V dropped 3 bases and J dropped 0 bases, with 8 bases sitting between them. Germline CDR1 and CDR2: SEHNR and FQNEAQ (reference sequence). CDR3 DNA sequence: TGTGCCAGCAGCTTTACGGGAATGAACACTGAAGCTTTCTTT. This encodes CASSFTGMNTEAFF. Full variable domain (missing parts from reference TRBV7-9 and TRBJ1-1): DTGVSQNPRHKITKRGQNVTFRCDPISEHNRLYWYRQTLGQGPEFLTYFQNEAQLEKSRLLSDRFSAERPKGSFSTLEIQRTEQGDSAMYLCASSFTGMNTEAFFGQGTRLTVV.

Only one count was recorded for this clone. This chain joins TRBV5-4 and TRBJ2-7, with D perhaps TRBD2 (6 bases). The CDR3 contains 14 residues. V was shortened by 4 bases and J by 2 bases, with 13 bases between the two germline ends. Germline assignment: CDR1 SGHNT and CDR2 YYREEE (reference sequence). CDR3 in amino acids: CASSPGLVAYEQYF. The CDR3 DNA is TGTGCCAGCAGCCCGGGACTTGTGGCCTACGAGCAGTACTTC.

This clone was observed a few times. The chain employs TRBV19 and TRBJ2-1, with 9 positions matching TRBD2. Trimming cost V 5 bases and J 5 bases; bases outside gene matches: 19. Germline lookup yields CDR1 LNHDA and CDR2 SQIVND (reference sequence). The CDR3 is made up of 19 amino acids. DNA for the CDR3: TGTGCCAGTAGTCCCCGGGACACACTCGGGACTAGCTACGACAATGAGCAGTTCTTC. Protein sequence: CASSPRDTLGTSYDNEQFF.

The genes are TRBV5-1 and TRBJ1-1; D is uncertain. Deletions cut 0 bases from V and 0 bases from J, with 15 bases between. CDR1 and CDR2 from the germline V gene are SGHRS and YFSETQ. The CDR3 length is 17 residues. The CDR3 is CASSLVTGVGMNTEAFF. The CDR3 DNA reads TGCGCCAGCAGCTTGGTCACCGGGGTTGGCATGAACACTGAAGCTTTCTTT.

The genes are TRBV3-1 (or the pseudogene TRBV3-2) and TRBJ2-1; D possibly corresponds to TRBD2 (5 bases). Trimming removed 5 bases from V and 6 bases from J, with 14 bases in between. Per the germline V gene, CDR1 is LGHDT and CDR2 is YNNKEL (reference sequence). This CDR3 region has 14 residues. DNA for the CDR3: TGTGCCAGCAGCGCCCAGCGGCTGACCAATGAGCAGTTCTTC. This translates into CASSAQRLTNEQFF.

J is TRBJ1-2 and V is TRBV7-2; TRBD1 is a possible D gene (5 bases). V was trimmed by 1 base and J by 8 bases, leaving 17 bases between them. The CDR3 length is 15 residues. Germline V gene data show CDR1 as SGHTA and CDR2 as FQGNSA. CDR3 nucleotides: TGTGCCAGCAGCTTAGTGAGCCCCAGGGCTGGAGGCTACACCTTC. This codes for CASSLVSPRAGGYTF.

The chain employs TRBV4-2 and TRBJ1-1; possibly TRBD1 for D (5 bases). Trimming removed 5 bases from V and 6 bases from J, with 19 bases in between. CDR1 LGHNA and CDR2 YNFKEQ come from the germline V gene. The CDR3 runs 15 residues. The CDR3 protein is CASSSLKAGSAEAFF. DNA of the CDR3: TGTGCCAGCAGCTCCCTCAAAGCAGGGTCCGCTGAAGCTTTCTTT.

V usage is TRBV24-1 and J usage is TRBJ2-3; 7 bases match TRBD1. CDR1 and CDR2 (germline): KGHDR, SFDVKD. Trimming took 6 bases from V and 0 from J; bases not matched to a gene: 8. CDR3 length: 16 amino acids. CDR3 sequence reads: CATSPAGTASTDTQYF. The CDR3 DNA reads as TGTGCCACCAGTCCTGCCGGGACAGCGAGCACAGATACGCAGTATTTT.

This chain uses TRBV28 with TRBJ2-5; TRBD1 might be the D (6 bases). Trimming pared 10 bases from V and 2 bases from J, leaving 14 bases between. Germline assignment: CDR1 MDHEN and CDR2 SYDVKM. The CDR3 loop spans 13 amino acids. The CDR3 sequence is CAIWGRLQETQYF. In DNA form, the CDR3 reads TGTGCCATTTGGGGGCGACTTCAAGAGACCCAGTACTTC.

This clone has only one observation. The chain couples TRBV9 to TRBJ1-2; D unclear. Germline V gene lookup returns CDR1 SGDLS and CDR2 YYNGEE. The CDR3 is 14 residues long. Trimming cost V 3 bases and J 0 bases, with 9 bases left between them. CDR3 sequence: CASSAEPPNYGYTF. In nucleotides, the CDR3 is TGTGCCAGCAGCGCCGAGCCACCTAACTATGGCTACACCTTC.

The chain employs TRBV15 and TRBJ2-7, with TRBD2 matching 12 bases. The CDR3 is made up of 15 amino acids. Germline trimming cut 0 bases from V and 13 bases from J; bases unmatched to any gene: 10. From germline, CDR1 is LNHNV and CDR2 YYDKDF (reference sequence). The CDR3 region is CATSRDFTSGGRPYF. DNA of the CDR3: TGTGCCACCAGCAGAGATTTTACTAGCGGGGGGCGGCCTTACTTC.

This clone was observed once. The chain uses TRBV3-1 (or the pseudogene TRBV3-2) and TRBJ2-5, with D tentatively TRBD2 (5 bases). The ends were cut back, 0 bases at V and 7 bases at J, with 9 bases in the middle. This CDR3 has 13 residues. Per germline, CDR1 LGHDT and CDR2 YNNKEL (reference sequence). The CDR3 reads CASSQDPGSTQYF. DNA of the CDR3: TGTGCCAGCAGCCAAGATCCGGGGTCGACCCAGTACTTC.

The J gene is TRBJ2-7, the V gene TRBV7-2, with D perhaps TRBD2 (5 bases). The germline CDR1 and CDR2 sequences are SGHTA and FQGNSA. The CDR3 is 15 amino acids. The V gene lost 3 bases and the J gene lost 6 bases, with 18 bases spanning the gap. The CDR3 sequence: CASSFNVGMPGEQYF. The CDR3 bases are TGTGCCAGCAGCTTCAATGTCGGGATGCCGGGCGAGCAGTACTTC. The full variable domain, completed using reference TRBV7-2 and TRBJ2-7, is GAGVSQSPSNKVTEKGKDVELRCDPISGHTALYWYRQSLGQGLEFLIYFQGNSAPDKSGLPSDRFSAERTGGSVSTLTIQRTQQEDSAVYLCASSFNVGMPGEQYFGPGTRLTVT.

The V gene is TRBV30, the J gene TRBJ2-1; the match to TRBD2 covers 7 bases. This CDR3 is 15 amino acids long. Unmatched junction bases numbered 9, after V lost 0 bases and J lost 7 bases. Germline V gives CDR1 GTSNPN, CDR2 SVGIG (reference sequence). The CDR3, as DNA: TGTGCCTGGAGTGTAGTGGGGGGGGTGAGGAATGAGCAGTTCTTC. It specifies CAWSVVGGVRNEQFF.

The chain recombines TRBV18 with TRBJ2-7, with a possible D match to TRBD2 (5 bases). The CDR3 runs to 14 residues. The V gene lost 3 bases and the J gene lost 4 bases, with 13 bases spanning the gap. The germline V gene encodes CDR1 KGHSH and CDR2 LQKENI. CDR3 region: CASSPPITRYEQYF. The DNA for the CDR3 is TGTGCCAGCTCACCGCCGATTACTAGGTACGAGCAGTACTTC.

V and J are TRBV4-2 and TRBJ1-2; 8 positions agree with TRBD1. CDR1 and CDR2 (germline): LGHNA, YNFKEQ. This CDR3 spans 15 amino acids. Germline trimming cut 0 bases from V and 2 bases from J; bases unmatched to any gene: 2. CDR3 nucleotides: TGTGCCAGCAGCCAAGAGTACAGGGGGAACTATGGCTACACCTTC. The encoded protein is CASSQEYRGNYGYTF.

The rearrangement joins TRBV10-3 to TRBJ2-7; D possibly corresponds to TRBD2 (6 bases). V was pared by 4 bases and J by 5 bases, with 12 bases between. The CDR3 consists of 13 residues. Germline CDR1 reads ENHRY; CDR2 reads SYGVKD. CDR3 DNA sequence: TGTGCCATCAGTGGGAGGGGTTTCGACGAGCAGTACTTC. It is translated as CAISGRGFDEQYF.

The V call is TRBV27, the J call TRBJ2-3, with 8 bases matching TRBD2. The germline V gene has CDR1 MNHEY and CDR2 SMNVEV (reference sequence). The CDR3 runs to 15 residues. The V segment lost 5 bases and the J segment 8 bases; nucleotides outside the gene matches: 12. This chain's CDR3 is CASSRAERGHGTQYF. The CDR3 nucleotides read TGTGCCAGCAGTCGCGCCGAGCGGGGGCACGGTACGCAGTATTTT.

The chain is built from TRBV11-3 and TRBJ1-1; 10 bases match TRBD1. The length of the CDR3 is 16 residues. J gave up 4 bases and V 5 bases, and 10 bases lay outside the gene matches. Germline values: CDR1 SGHNT, CDR2 YENEEA. For the CDR3, the DNA is TGTGCCAGCAGCGGACGAATGACAGGGGGCTCCACTGAAGCTTTCTTT. It codes for CASSGRMTGGSTEAFF.

This rearrangement joins TRBV27 to TRBJ1-5, with TRBD1 matching over 12 bases. The germline V gene encodes CDR1 MNHEY and CDR2 SMNVEV (reference sequence). V lost 1 base and J lost 2; bases outside the gene matches: 6. The CDR3 has 18 residues. The CDR3 bases are TGTGCCAGCAGTTTATGGGGGACAGGGGGCTCTCGCAATCAGCCCCAGCATTTT. Its protein is CASSLWGTGGSRNQPQHF.

J is TRBJ1-5 and V is TRBV19; TRBD1 matches at 9 bases. V was clipped by 7 bases and J by 2 bases; unmatched bases: 15. Looked up from germline, CDR1 is LNHDA and CDR2 is SQIVND (reference sequence). The CDR3 covers 18 residues. The CDR3 DNA sequence: TGTGCCAGTACCAAAATCCCGGGACAGGGCGGAGGCAATCAGCCCCAGCATTTT. It codes for CASTKIPGQGGGNQPQHF.

The chain is built from TRBV18 and TRBJ2-5, with 7 bases aligning to TRBD2. The CDR3 consists of 14 residues. Germline V CDR1 and CDR2: KGHSH, LQKENI. V lost 2 bases to trimming and J lost 2 bases; unmatched junction nucleotides: 2. For the CDR3, the DNA is TGTGCCAGCTCACCAAGGGAGGGTCAAGAGACCCAGTACTTC. Protein sequence: CASSPREGQETQYF.